This is a list of T cell receptor beta chains from one sample in a study of blood T cell repertoires in COVID-19. Profiled with immunoSEQ multiplex PCR; TCRdb holds only in-frame clones, not every one. The table includes some 180,000 clones, 70% to 85% detected once. Source material: peripheral blood. These receptors were taken from a human donor in a cohort sampled during active COVID-19. Both conserved end residues are trimmed from each CDR3. Fields, in order: clone size, J gene, V gene, CDR3 protein. Rows give clone size only sometimes, using once, few, many, or a class for an expanded clone.

NA | TRBJ2-2 | TRBV19 | ASSIAGRGTGELF
few | TRBJ1-6 | TRBV28 | ASSFLQGNSPLH
many | TRBJ1-4 | TRBV23-1 | ASSRPGQGARKLF
NA | TRBJ2-2 | TRBV5-4 | ASSLGLAGLGELF
NA | TRBJ2-1 | TRBV5-5 | ASSLEGDPSYNEQF
NA | TRBJ1-2 | TRBV28 | ASSLGPIGYT
NA | TRBJ2-1 | TRBV27 | ASGWRGPDNEQF
NA | TRBJ2-7 | TRBV23-1 | ASPTPQIYRQANGWDEQY
NA | TRBJ2-1 | TRBV9 | ASSNGTVYNEQF
NA | TRBJ2-4 | TRBV19 | ASSTRGAQGNIQY
NA | TRBJ1-1 | TRBV5-3 | ARSGYRGRFFTEAF
NA | TRBJ2-1 | TRBV27 | ASSSPHSSGRANEQF
NA | TRBJ1-5 | TRBV28 | ASIPGDRGLNQPQH
NA | TRBJ1-5 | TRBV6-2/TRBV6-3 | ASSFGGENQPQH
NA | TRBJ2-1 | TRBV6-4 | ANRRRQGQF
few | TRBJ2-7 | TRBV24-1 | ATSDPMTGLNEQY
NA | TRBJ2-5 | TRBV18 | ASSPPGGRGTQY
NA | TRBJ2-5 | TRBV28 | ASRHPGFRGDLETQY
NA | TRBJ1-2 | TRBV7-9 | ASTLGRNGYT
NA | TRBJ1-3 | TRBV5-4 | ASSKWTEANTIY
NA | TRBJ2-5 | TRBV7-9 | ASGREVGETQY
NA | TRBJ1-5 | TRBV28 | ASSLSGGSYQPQH
NA | TRBJ2-3 | TRBV20-1 | SASYGRGTDTQY
NA | TRBJ2-3 | TRBV19 | ASAGQGYTDTQY
once | TRBJ2-7 | TRBV28 | ASSLTEAYEQY
NA | TRBJ2-2 | TRBV7-2 | ASSLIWGRTGELF
NA | TRBJ2-7 | TRBV6-6 | ASSLSNFYEQY
NA | TRBJ1-5 | TRBV28 | ASKRGTFNQPQH
NA | TRBJ2-7 | TRBV6-5 | ASSYGGTNYEQY
NA | TRBJ2-3 | TRBV4-1 | ASSQVQGAPPDTQY
NA | TRBJ2-7 | TRBV5-1 | ASSLASQAYEQY
NA | TRBJ1-5 | TRBV6-6 | ASRPTGFNQPQH
NA | TRBJ2-3 | TRBV3-1/TRBV3-2 | ASSQDGAGRDTQY
NA | TRBJ1-2 | TRBV12-3/TRBV12-4 | ASSFPTDGYT
NA | TRBJ2-3 | TRBV19 | ASSITSGYTDTQY